Presented here are 10 T cell receptor beta chains from one specimen sequenced in a study of patients and donors after allogeneic stem cell transplantation (dated by TCRdb to between 2020 and 2021). Library method: RT-PCR. The instrument given in TCRdb is NextSeq 550. The raw public data were reprocessed by TCRdb itself: fastp quality trimming at Q25, MiXCR clonotype calling, in-frame beta chains only. When rows share a CDR3 protein, they turn into one entry using the most common DNA and genes. A total of approximately 160,000 distinct CDR3 sequences appear in this sample, 24% of them only once. Of the sample, 20% to 30% falls within the top ten clones. The specimen was blood, either unsorted or a sorted T cell fraction (not recorded which). All receptors come from a human donor who was either an allogeneic HSCT recipient or a stem cell or donor lymphocyte infusion donor (not recorded which). It is not recorded whose cells these are; they may come from a transplant donor.

The chain employs TRBV12-5 and TRBJ2-2, with 7 nucleotides matching TRBD1. This CDR3 is built from 17 residues. Germline V lookup: CDR1 LGHNT, CDR2 FRNRAP. The J segment lost 2 bases and the V segment lost 2 bases, leaving 8 bases of the junction unmatched. The CDR3 DNA sequence: TGTGCTAGTGGTTTGTCCTCCGGGACAGTAAACACCGGGGAGCTGTTTTTT. It encodes CASGLSSGTVNTGELFF.

This clonotype was counted ten times or more. V gene TRBV12-3 or TRBV12-4 combines with J gene TRBJ1-1, with 7 nucleotides matching TRBD1. The CDR3 is 18 residues long. V lost 0 bases to trimming and J lost 6 bases; unmatched junction nucleotides: 16. CDR3 in DNA: TGTGCCAGCAGTTTAGCGTGGGACAGCCAACCCGGGTTTGCTGAAGCTTTCTTT. The encoded protein is CASSLAWDSQPGFAEAFF.

This clonotype came up a few times. The genes are TRBV7-9 and TRBJ2-7, with a possible D match to TRBD1 (6 bases). The CDR3 contains 13 residues. V was pared by 1 base and J by 6 bases, with 10 bases between. Germline V gene data show CDR1 as SEHNR and CDR2 as FQNEAQ (reference sequence). CDR3 loop: CASSLVGGGEQYF. CDR3 DNA: TGTGCCAGCAGCTTAGTAGGGGGTGGCGAGCAGTACTTC.

This clonotype has a handful of counts. This chain connects TRBV20-1 to TRBJ2-1, with 8 bases matching TRBD2. The CDR3 consists of 15 residues. The V and J ends lost 0 bases and 10 bases, in that order; junction bases with no gene match: 11. Germline loops: CDR1 DFQATT, CDR2 SNEGSKA (reference sequence). The chain's CDR3 is CSAREVGLAHPEQFF. The CDR3 nucleotides are TGCAGTGCTAGAGAAGTTGGACTAGCTCATCCCGAGCAGTTCTTC.

V and J are TRBV10-3 and TRBJ1-1, with 8 positions matching TRBD1. The CDR3 contains 13 residues. Germline-derived CDR1 and CDR2 are ENHRY and SYGVKD. With V trimmed by 4 bases and J by 6 bases, 4 bases remained unmatched. Here the CDR3 DNA reads TGTGCCATCAGTGGGTCGGGACAGGCTGAAGCTTTCTTT. Its protein is CAISGSGQAEAFF.

This clonotype has just a few counts. The chain uses TRBV4-2 and TRBJ2-1, with 9 bases that match TRBD2. CDR3 length: 14 amino acids. CDR1 is LGHNA and CDR2 is YNFKEQ in the germline V gene. CDR3 protein: CATLSGGGPGEQFF. CDR3 coding DNA: TGTGCAACCCTTAGCGGGGGCGGACCCGGTGAGCAGTTCTTC.

Only a few counts were recorded for this clonotype. This chain connects TRBV20-1 to TRBJ1-4; no clear D gene. Trimming cost V 3 bases and J 5 bases, with 7 bases left between them. CDR1 and CDR2 (germline): DFQATT, SNEGSKA (reference sequence). CDR3 length equals 12 residues. The CDR3 region is CSARHLNEKLFF. DNA of the CDR3: TGCAGTGCTAGGCACTTAAATGAAAAACTGTTTTTT.

The gene calls are TRBV6-2 or TRBV6-3 and TRBJ1-1, with D perhaps matching TRBD1 (6 bases). V lost 5 bases, J lost 1 base, and 14 bases lay in between. Germline V lookup: CDR1 MNHEY, CDR2 SVGEGT. CDR3 length: 15 residues. DNA for the CDR3: TGTGCCAGCAGTGAAACCGGGACACAGAACACTGAAGCTTTCTTT. Encoded protein: CASSETGTQNTEAFF.

This chain links TRBV29-1 with TRBJ2-7; no definite D call. Per germline, CDR1 SQVTM and CDR2 ANQGSEA. The CDR3 runs 9 residues. V gave up 4 bases and J gave up 6 bases, with 4 bases separating them. The CDR3 loop reads CSVGGEQYF. CDR3 in DNA: TGCAGCGTTGGTGGCGAGCAGTACTTC.

The rearrangement uses TRBV10-3 and TRBJ2-7; TRBD1 aligns across 7 bases. Germline assignment: CDR1 ENHRY and CDR2 SYGVKD. V gave up 11 bases and J gave up 7 bases; unmatched junction bases: 11. CDR3 length: 12 amino acids. CDR3 protein: CALTGTAREQYF. The CDR3 region has the DNA TGTGCCTTAACTGGGACAGCGAGGGAGCAGTACTTC.